Below, one T cell receptor beta chain is given with its context. The data are from a study of blood T cell repertoires in COVID-19. Trimming pared 0 bases from V and 8 bases from J, leaving 17 bases between. The CDR3 is 15 amino acids. From germline, CDR1 is SGDLS and CDR2 YYNGEE. TCRdb's table, derived via immunoSEQ multiplex PCR, lists solely in-frame clones and lacks some. This sample has about 200,000 clones, with approximately 80% found just once. Sequencing was done on a sample of peripheral blood. This clonotype was obtained from a woman older than 75 with COVID-19, enrolled during active disease. The J gene is TRBJ1-1, the V gene TRBV9; tentatively, D is TRBD1 (6 bases). CDR3 coding DNA: TGTGCCAGCAGCGTAGAGCCTGGGGGCGAGGGGGAAGCTTTCTTT. This gives the protein CASSVEPGGEGEAFF.